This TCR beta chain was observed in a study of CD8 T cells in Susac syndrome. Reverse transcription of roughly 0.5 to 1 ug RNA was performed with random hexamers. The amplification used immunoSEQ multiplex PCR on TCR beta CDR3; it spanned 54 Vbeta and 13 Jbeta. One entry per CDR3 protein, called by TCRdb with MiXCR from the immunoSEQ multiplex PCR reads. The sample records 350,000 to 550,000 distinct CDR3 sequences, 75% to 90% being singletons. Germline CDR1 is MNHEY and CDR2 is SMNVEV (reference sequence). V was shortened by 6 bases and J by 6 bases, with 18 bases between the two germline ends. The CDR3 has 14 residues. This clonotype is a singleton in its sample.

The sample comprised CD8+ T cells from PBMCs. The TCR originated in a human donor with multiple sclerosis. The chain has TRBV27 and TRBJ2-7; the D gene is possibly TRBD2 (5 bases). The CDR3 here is CASSPGYTAGEQYF. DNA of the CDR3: TGTGCCAGCAGCCCGGGGTATACTGCGGGCGAGCAGTACTTC.